This TCR beta chain originates from a study of beta chain features in type 1 diabetes. This clone has ten or more counts. With V trimmed by 5 bases and J by 6 bases, 7 bases remained unmatched. The CDR3 runs to 14 residues. CDR1 and CDR2 (germline): KGHSH, LQKENI. Cells sorted by CD45RO/CCR7/CD25/CD127/CD95/CD27 comprised CD4+ naive, central memory, regulatory and stem cell-like memory cells. Of the isolated RNA, all was reverse transcribed, and so the sequenced material was expressed TCRB transcripts. Sequenced by immunoSEQ multiplex PCR; TCRdb stores in-frame clones only, minus some. Among 250,000 to 300,000 clones, approximately 8% were seen once, and the ten largest hold roughly 1%.

This TCR came from a woman aged 18 to 35 in good health. The chain uses TRBV18 and TRBJ2-3; 8 bases align to TRBD1. The sequencing sample was made of central memory CD4+ T cells from blood. This chain's CDR3 is CASSTRTGIDTQYF. The CDR3 nucleotides read TGTGCCAGCTCAACACGGACAGGGATCGATACGCAGTATTTT.